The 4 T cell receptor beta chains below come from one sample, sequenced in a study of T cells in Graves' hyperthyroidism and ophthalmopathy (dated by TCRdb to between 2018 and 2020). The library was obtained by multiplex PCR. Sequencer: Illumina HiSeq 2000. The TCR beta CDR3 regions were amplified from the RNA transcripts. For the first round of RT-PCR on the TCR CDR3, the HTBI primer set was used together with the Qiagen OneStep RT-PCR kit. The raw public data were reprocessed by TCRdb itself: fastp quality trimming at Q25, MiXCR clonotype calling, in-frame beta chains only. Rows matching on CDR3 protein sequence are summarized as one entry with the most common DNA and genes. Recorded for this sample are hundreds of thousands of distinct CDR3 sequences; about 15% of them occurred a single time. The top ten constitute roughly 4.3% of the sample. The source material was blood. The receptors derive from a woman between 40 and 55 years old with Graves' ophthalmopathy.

The CDR3 sequence: CASSTRDEQFF. The CDR3 coding sequence is TGTGCCAGCTCAACGAGAGATGAGCAGTTCTTC. The gene calls are TRBV18 and TRBJ2-1; no reliable D call. The CDR3 has 11 amino acids. Germline CDR1 KGHSH, CDR2 LQKENI. The ends were cut back, 5 bases at V and 8 bases at J, with 7 bases in the middle. The full variable domain, rest sourced from reference TRBV18 and TRBJ2-1, is NAGVMQNPRHLVRRRGQEARLRCSPMKGHSHVYWYRQLPEEGLKFMVYLQKENIIDESGMPKERFSAEFPKEGPSILRIQQVVRGDSAAYFCASSTRDEQFFGPGTRLTVL.

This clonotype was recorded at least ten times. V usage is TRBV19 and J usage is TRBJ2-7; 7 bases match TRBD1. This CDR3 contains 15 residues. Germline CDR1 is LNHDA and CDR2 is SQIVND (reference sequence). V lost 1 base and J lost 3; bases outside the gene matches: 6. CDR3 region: CASSIVHGTVYEQYF. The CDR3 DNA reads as TGTGCCAGTAGTATAGTTCATGGGACAGTCTACGAGCAGTACTTC. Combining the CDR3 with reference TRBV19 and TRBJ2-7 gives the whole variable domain DGGITQSPKYLFRKEGQNVTLSCEQNLNHDAMYWYRQDPGQGLRLIYYSQIVNDFQKGDIAEGYSVSREKKESFPLTVTSAQKNPTAFYLCASSIVHGTVYEQYFGPGTRLTVT.

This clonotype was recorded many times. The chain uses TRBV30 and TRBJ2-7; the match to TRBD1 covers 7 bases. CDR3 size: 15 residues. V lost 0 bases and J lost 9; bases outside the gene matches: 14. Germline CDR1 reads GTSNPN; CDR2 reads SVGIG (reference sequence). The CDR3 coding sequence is TGTGCCTGGAGTGTATTGGGACAGAAAGAAACAGGGCAGTACTTC. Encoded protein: CAWSVLGQKETGQYF.

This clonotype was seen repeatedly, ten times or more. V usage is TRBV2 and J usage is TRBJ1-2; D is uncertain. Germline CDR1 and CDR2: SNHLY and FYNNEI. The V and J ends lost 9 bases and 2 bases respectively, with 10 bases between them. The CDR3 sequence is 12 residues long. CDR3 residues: CARERLNYGYTF. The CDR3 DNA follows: TGTGCCAGGGAACGGTTGAACTATGGCTACACCTTC.